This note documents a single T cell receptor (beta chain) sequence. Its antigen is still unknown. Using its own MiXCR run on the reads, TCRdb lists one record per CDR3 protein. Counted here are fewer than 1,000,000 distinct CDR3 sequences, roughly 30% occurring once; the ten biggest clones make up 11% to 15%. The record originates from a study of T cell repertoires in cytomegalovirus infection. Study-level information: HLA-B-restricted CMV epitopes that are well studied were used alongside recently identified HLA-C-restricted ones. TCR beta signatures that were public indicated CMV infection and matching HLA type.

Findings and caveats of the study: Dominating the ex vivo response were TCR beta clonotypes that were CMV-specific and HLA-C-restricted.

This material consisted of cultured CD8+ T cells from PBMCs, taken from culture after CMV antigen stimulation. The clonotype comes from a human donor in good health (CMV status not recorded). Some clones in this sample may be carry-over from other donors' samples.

CDR3 amino acids: CASSLGSPGELFF. Here the CDR3 DNA reads TGTGCCAGCAGTTTAGGGTCTCCCGGGGAGCTGTTTTTT. The chain is built from TRBV12-3 or TRBV12-4 and TRBJ2-2, with unresolved D. V dropped 1 base and J dropped 6 bases, with 6 bases sitting between them. This CDR3 comprises 13 residues.